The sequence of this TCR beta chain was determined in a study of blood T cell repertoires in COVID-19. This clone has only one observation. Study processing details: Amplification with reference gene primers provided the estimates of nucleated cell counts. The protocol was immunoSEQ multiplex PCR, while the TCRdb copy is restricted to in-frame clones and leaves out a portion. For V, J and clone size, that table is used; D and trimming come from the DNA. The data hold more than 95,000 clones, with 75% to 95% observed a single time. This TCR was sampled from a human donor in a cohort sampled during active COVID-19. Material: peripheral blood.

The CDR3 sequence: CASSPTSGVNTDTQYF. The CDR3 nucleotides read TGTGCCAGCAGCCCCACTAGCGGGGTAAACACAGATACGCAGTATTTT. This rearrangement joins TRBV6-2 or TRBV6-3 to TRBJ2-3, with TRBD2 matching over 10 bases. V lost 6 bases to trimming and J lost 2 bases; unmatched junction nucleotides: 8. Per germline, CDR1 MNHEY and CDR2 SVGEGT. This CDR3 spans 16 amino acids.